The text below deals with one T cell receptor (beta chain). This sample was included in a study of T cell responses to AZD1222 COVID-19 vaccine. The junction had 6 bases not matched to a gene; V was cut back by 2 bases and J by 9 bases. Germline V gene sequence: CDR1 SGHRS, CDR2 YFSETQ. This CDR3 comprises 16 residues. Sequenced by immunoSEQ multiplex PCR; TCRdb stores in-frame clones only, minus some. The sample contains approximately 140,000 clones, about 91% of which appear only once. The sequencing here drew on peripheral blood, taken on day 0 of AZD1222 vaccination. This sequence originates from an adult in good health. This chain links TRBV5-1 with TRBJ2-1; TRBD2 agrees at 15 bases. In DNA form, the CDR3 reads TGCGCCAGCAGCTTATGGACTAGCGGGAGGGCCTTTGAGCAGTTCTTC. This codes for CASSLWTSGRAFEQFF.